The 25 T cell receptor beta chains given below trace back to one sample, sequenced in a study of breast tumors, draining lymph nodes, adjacent tissues. TCRdb fed the multiplex PCR reads into MiXCR, producing one record per CDR3 protein. The sample has some 66,000 distinct CDR3 sequences, roughly 59% seen once. The sequenced sample was breast tumor tissue. These receptors all come from a female donor with breast cancer. Some clones in this sample may be carry-over from other donors' samples.

This clonotype was counted ten times or more. This chain connects TRBV18 to TRBJ1-3; possibly TRBD1 for D (5 bases). V was cut by 3 bases and J by 0 bases, with 15 bases left in between. Germline loops: CDR1 KGHSH, CDR2 LQKENI. The CDR3 is 17 residues long. For the CDR3, the DNA is TGTGCCAGCTCACCGGTGGGGACCCTAAGCTCTGGAAACACCATATATTTT. Protein: CASSPVGTLSSGNTIYF.

This chain links TRBV12-3 or TRBV12-4 with TRBJ1-5; possible D gene TRBD1, 6 bases. The CDR3 is 14 amino acids. The V and J ends lost 6 bases and 11 bases respectively, with 20 bases between them. This chain's CDR3 is CASSPDSIQETQHF. The CDR3 nucleotides are TGTGCCAGCAGCCCGGACAGCATCCAAGAGACCCAGCATTTT.

This chain connects TRBV29-1 to TRBJ2-1; TRBD2 agrees at 13 bases. V trimming: 3 bases; J trimming: 4 bases; junction bases outside the gene matches: 15. The CDR3 totals 19 residues. Germline lookup yields CDR1 SQVTM and CDR2 ANQGSEA. The CDR3 loop is CSVDPYQTSGRSAYNEQFF. The CDR3 DNA reads TGCAGCGTTGACCCTTACCAGACTAGCGGGAGGTCCGCATACAATGAGCAGTTCTTC.

The table lists this clonotype with a count of one. The genes are TRBV2 and TRBJ2-1; no firm D call. This CDR3 region has 10 residues. Germline-derived CDR1 and CDR2 are SNHLY and FYNNEI. The V end was cut by 3 bases, the J end by 14 bases, with 8 bases between. The CDR3 DNA reads TGTGCCAGCAGTGAGACAACCAAGTTCTTC. It yields the protein CASSETTKFF. Full variable domain (missing parts from reference TRBV2 and TRBJ2-1): EPEVTQTPSHQVTQMGQEVILRCVPISNHLYFYWYRQILGQKVEFLVSFYNNEISEKSEIFDDQFSVERPDGSNFTLKIRSTKLEDSAMYFCASSETTKFFGPGTRLTVL.

This clonotype occurred many times. This may arise from a read error, as a much more abundant clone is one base away. CDR3 sequence: CASTPQGDQPQHF. The CDR3 DNA is TGTGCCAGCACCCCACAAGGGGATCAGCCCCAGCATTTT. This chain joins TRBV6-6 and TRBJ1-5; TRBD1 is a possible D gene (5 bases). Trimming took 7 bases from V and 5 from J, leaving 12 bases between them. Germline CDR1 reads MNHNY; CDR2 reads SVGAGI (reference sequence). This CDR3 spans 13 amino acids.

The CDR3: CSAGRELFF. The CDR3 coding sequence is TGCAGTGCTGGGAGGGAGCTGTTTTTT. The rearrangement joins TRBV20-1 to TRBJ2-2, with unresolved D. Germline values: CDR1 DFQATT, CDR2 SNEGSKA (reference sequence). This CDR3 is built from 9 residues. Trimming removed 5 bases at V and 9 bases at J, with 4 bases between.

As concerns this clonotype: The germline gene is not matched at one end of the junction; a read error may be the cause. The chain recombines TRBV7-8 with TRBJ2-7, with 11 positions matching TRBD1. This CDR3 contains 15 residues. Germline V lookup: CDR1 SGHVS, CDR2 FQNEAQ. The CDR3: CASSLRGTGGHEQHF. CDR3 in DNA: TGTGCCAGCAGCTTAAGAGGGACAGGGGGTCACGAGCAGCACTTC.

The chain employs TRBV7-9 and TRBJ1-4; D possibly corresponds to TRBD1 (5 bases). Trimming left V 3 bases short and J 8 bases short, with 16 bases between. The V gene's germline CDR1 is SEHNR and CDR2 FQNEAQ (reference sequence). The CDR3 runs to 15 residues. Written as DNA, the CDR3 is TGTGCCAGCAGCTTGCTAGCGGGGTGGGACGAAAAACTGTTTTTT. Translation gives CASSLLAGWDEKLFF. The full variable domain, with the rest looked up from reference TRBV7-9 and TRBJ1-4, is DTGVSQNPRHKITKRGQNVTFRCDPISEHNRLYWYRQTLGQGPEFLTYFQNEAQLEKSRLLSDRFSAERPKGSFSTLEIQRTEQGDSAMYLCASSLLAGWDEKLFFGSGTQLSVL.

J is TRBJ1-4 and V is TRBV20-1; the D gene is possibly TRBD1 (5 bases). The length of the CDR3 is 12 residues. The V gene lost 6 bases and the J gene lost 7 bases, with 12 bases spanning the gap. Germline V lookup: CDR1 DFQATT, CDR2 SNEGSKA (reference sequence). The CDR3 region has the DNA TGCAGTGCCCAATGGGACGGTGAAAAACTGTTTTTT. Residues: CSAQWDGEKLFF.

Points on this clonotype: Being one base from a much bigger clone, this may be a read error. The CDR3 region is CSAEGLASYTERFF. The CDR3 DNA sequence: TGCAGTGCAGAGGGACTAGCTTCCTACACTGAGCGGTTCTTC. The gene calls are TRBV20-1 and TRBJ2-1; TRBD2 agrees at 9 bases. CDR1 DFQATT and CDR2 SNEGSKA come from the germline V gene (reference sequence). The CDR3 has 14 amino acids.

Ten or more counts support this clonotype. This chain joins TRBV11-2 and TRBJ1-6, with a tentative D call TRBD1 (5 bases). Looked up from germline, CDR1 is SGHAT and CDR2 is FQNNGV. The CDR3 length is 13 residues. Between the trimmed V and J ends, which lost 5 bases and 6 bases, there was a span of 8 bases. CDR3 amino acids: CASSRQSNSPLHF. As DNA, the CDR3 is TGTGCCAGCAGCCGACAGAGTAATTCACCCCTCCACTTT.

The chain joins TRBV2 to TRBJ2-7, with 9 nucleotides matching TRBD1. Germline-derived CDR1 and CDR2 are SNHLY and FYNNEI. V was pared by 7 bases and J by 6 bases, with 13 bases of the junction left unmatched. The CDR3 is 15 amino acids. The CDR3 nucleotides read TGTGCCAGCACTTATTCCGGGACAGGGATGGCCGAGCAGTACTTC. Protein product: CASTYSGTGMAEQYF.

This clonotype was seen many times. V gene TRBV7-9 combines with J gene TRBJ1-2; maybe TRBD1 (5 bases). Trimming cost V 4 bases and J 4 bases, with 13 bases left between them. The germline gives CDR1 SEHNR, CDR2 FQNEAQ (reference sequence). CDR3 length: 14 amino acids. CDR3 sequence reads: CASSSETGGYGYTF. CDR3 in DNA: TGTGCCAGCAGCTCCGAAACCGGGGGCTATGGCTACACCTTC. The full variable domain, its missing parts supplied by reference TRBV7-9 and TRBJ1-2, is DTGVSQNPRHKITKRGQNVTFRCDPISEHNRLYWYRQTLGQGPEFLTYFQNEAQLEKSRLLSDRFSAERPKGSFSTLEIQRTEQGDSAMYLCASSSETGGYGYTFGSGTRLTVV.

CDR3 residues: CATLAGGSYNEQFF. The CDR3 DNA sequence: TGTGCCACCCTAGCGGGAGGCTCCTACAATGAGCAGTTCTTC. The gene calls are TRBV18 and TRBJ2-1; TRBD2 matches 11 bases. CDR1 and CDR2 from the germline V gene are KGHSH and LQKENI. The CDR3 length is 14 residues. After removal of 10 bases from V and 0 bases from J, the junction contained 2 bases not matched to a gene.

This chain joins TRBV10-3 and TRBJ2-6; possibly TRBD1 for D (6 bases). Germline V CDR1 and CDR2: ENHRY, SYGVKD. This CDR3 is 16 amino acids long. Trimming took 4 bases from V and 1 from J, leaving 11 bases between them. In DNA, the CDR3 is TGTGCCATCAGTGCAGGGGAAGTGTCTGGGGCCAACGTCCTGACTTTC. It specifies CAISAGEVSGANVLTF.

This clonotype was counted only a few times. This may come from a read error, since a much larger clone is one base off. The chain uses TRBV5-4 and TRBJ2-5; D may correspond to TRBD1 or TRBD2 (5 bases each). V lost 4 bases to trimming and J lost 2 bases, with 15 bases between them. Germline V lookup: CDR1 SGHNT, CDR2 YYREEE (reference sequence). This CDR3 has 15 amino acids. CDR3 sequence (DNA): TGTGCCAGCAGCCCTGGGACCCCGGGGCAAGAGACCCAGTACTTC. Translating it yields CASSPGTPGQETQYF.

The V call is TRBV6-2 or TRBV6-3, the J call TRBJ1-6, with D possibly being TRBD1 (6 bases). This CDR3 spans 16 amino acids. Germline loops: CDR1 MNHEY, CDR2 SVGEGT. Trimming left V 5 bases short and J 10 bases short, with 21 bases between. The DNA for the CDR3 is TGTGCCAGCAGTGATCTAGCGGGGGGGCATAGATCACCCCTCCACTTT. It encodes CASSDLAGGHRSPLHF.

Many counts were recorded for this clonotype. The V and J genes are TRBV6-2 or TRBV6-3 and TRBJ2-1; maybe TRBD1 (5 bases). Germline lookup yields CDR1 MNHEY and CDR2 SVGEGT. The CDR3 totals 12 residues. V dropped 5 bases and J dropped 6 bases, with 8 bases sitting between them. CDR3 DNA sequence: TGTGCCAGCAGTACGACAGTCAATGAGCAGTTCTTC. This gives the protein CASSTTVNEQFF.

This clonotype came up many times. This chain uses TRBV20-1 with TRBJ2-3; TRBD1 is a possible D gene (6 bases). Trimming removed 1 base at V and 1 base at J, with 9 bases between. Germline-derived CDR1 and CDR2 are DFQATT and SNEGSKA (reference sequence). There are 14 residues in the CDR3. The CDR3 region has the DNA TGCAGTGCTAGAGGGGGGCAGGGCACAGATACGCAGTATTTT. Residues: CSARGGQGTDTQYF.

The J gene is TRBJ1-6, the V gene TRBV2, with 8 bases that match TRBD1. The CDR3 has 19 amino acids. CDR1 is SNHLY, CDR2 FYNNEI, per germline. V shed 7 bases, J shed 7 bases, and the junction held 21 bases outside the gene matches. The CDR3 region is CASTERGPTGTGANSPLHF. The CDR3 bases are TGTGCCAGCACGGAGCGGGGGCCCACCGGGACAGGAGCCAATTCACCCCTCCACTTT.

The J gene is TRBJ1-5, the V gene TRBV7-2; 7 nucleotides match TRBD1. Germline CDR1 reads SGHTA; CDR2 reads FQGNSA. The CDR3 is 14 residues long. V was pared by 5 bases and J by 7 bases, with 8 bases of the junction left unmatched. The CDR3 reads CASSLQGTGQPQHF. CDR3 nucleotides: TGTGCCAGCAGCCTACAGGGGACGGGCCAGCCCCAGCATTTT.

This rearrangement joins TRBV19 to TRBJ1-6, with TRBD1 matching 10 bases. The CDR3 extends over 15 amino acids. The germline gives CDR1 LNHDA, CDR2 SQIVND (reference sequence). The V and J ends lost 3 bases and 8 bases, in that order; junction bases with no gene match: 4. CDR3 coding DNA: TGTGCCAGTAGTATGAGGGGACAGGGGTATTCACCCCTCCACTTT. This gives the protein CASSMRGQGYSPLHF.

This clonotype has a count of ten or more. The chain is built from TRBV12-3 or TRBV12-4 and TRBJ1-5; D might be TRBD1 (5 bases). The CDR3 contains 16 residues. V dropped 2 bases and J dropped 5 bases, with 16 bases sitting between them. The CDR3: CASSLRAVGAHQPQHF. CDR3 DNA: TGTGCCAGCAGTTTAAGGGCGGTCGGGGCACATCAGCCCCAGCATTTT.

The chain recombines TRBV10-3 with TRBJ2-3; perhaps TRBD2 as D (6 bases). Trimming removed 0 bases from V and 4 bases from J, with 17 bases in between. The CDR3 contains 17 residues. Germline CDR1 is ENHRY and CDR2 is SYGVKD. DNA of the CDR3: TGTGCCATCAGTGAGTCGGCTAGCGATTTAAGCGCAGATACGCAGTATTTT. It is translated as CAISESASDLSADTQYF.

V gene TRBV20-1 combines with J gene TRBJ1-2; maybe TRBD1 (5 bases). V lost 4 bases and J lost 4, with 25 bases in between. The CDR3 covers 17 residues. Germline loops: CDR1 DFQATT, CDR2 SNEGSKA (reference sequence). DNA of the CDR3: TGCAGTGCTATAGGCGCTGGTGGGCAGGGAAGCGTCTATGGCTACACCTTC. Translated, it gives CSAIGAGGQGSVYGYTF.